Described below is a single TCR beta chain sequence and its context. What it recognizes is unknown. This sample is part of a study of shared clonotypes between healthy human individuals. About the study: Used for every donor were three CD4 naive, three CD4 memory, two CD8 naive and one CD8 memory plate. Study conclusions and caveats: Clonotypes that were shared across a few donors made up about 5.1% of naive CD4 clonotypes. Only blood underwent sampling, and tissue repertoires likely differ.

Germline V CDR1 and CDR2: SGHAT, FQNNGV. There are 18 residues in the CDR3. The J segment lost 8 bases and the V segment lost 5 bases, leaving 17 bases of the junction unmatched. Donors had no recently reported acute infections or vaccinations and were HIV-negative. The table came from immunoSEQ multiplex PCR; TCRdb's copy has only in-frame clones and leaves some out. This table holds under 600,000 clones, around 97% found once. Sequencing was done on a sample of naive CD4+ T cells sorted from blood. The subset here: CD45RA+ positively selected. The chain joins TRBV11-2 to TRBJ2-1; 11 positions agree with TRBD2. The origin of this receptor is a woman in her 30s in good health. Here the CDR3 reads CASSLFSFSGRARDEQFF. CDR3 DNA: TGTGCCAGCAGCCTGTTCTCCTTTAGCGGGAGGGCCCGCGATGAGCAGTTCTTC.